The 13 T cell receptor beta chains below come from one sample, sequenced in a study of spatial heterogeneity in lung cancer (dated by TCRdb to about 2019). Library preparation used 5' RACE. Instrument used: NextSeq 500. TCRdb reran the public reads through fastp at Q25 and MiXCR, keeping productive beta chains. CDR3 protein sequences are deduplicated, and each keeps its most common genes and DNA. Present in this sample are 35,000 to 50,000 distinct CDR3 sequences, 20% to 25% of which were seen just once. Of the sample, less than 8.5% falls within the top ten clones. Read against the paper, the sample's time point label means: blood at routine non-recurrence follow-up after resection. This specimen consisted of PBMCs, obtained at follow-up. All receptors derive from a female donor with early-stage non-small cell lung cancer.

J is TRBJ1-1 and V is TRBV9; D is ambiguous. CDR1 and CDR2 from the germline V gene are SGDLS and YYNGEE. V was trimmed by 0 bases and J by 4 bases, leaving 7 bases between them. This CDR3 contains 13 residues. The CDR3 region is CASSVGVTTEAFF. The CDR3 region has the DNA TGTGCCAGCAGCGTAGGGGTTACCACTGAAGCTTTCTTT. The full variable domain, rest sourced from reference TRBV9 and TRBJ1-1, is DSGVTQTPKHLITATGQRVTLRCSPRSGDLSVYWYQQSLDQGLQFLIQYYNGEERAKGNILERFSAQQFPDLHSELNLSSLELGDSALYFCASSVGVTTEAFFGQGTRLTVV.

This clonotype was seen just once. The CDR3 region has the DNA TGTGCCAGCAGCTTGGAGCCGGGACAGGGGTGGGCGTACGAGCAGTACTTC. It yields the protein CASSLEPGQGWAYEQYF. The chain couples TRBV5-4 to TRBJ2-7; TRBD1 matches at 10 bases. V lost 0 bases and J lost 4; bases outside the gene matches: 10. CDR1 and CDR2 (germline): SGHNT, YYREEE (reference sequence). The CDR3 spans 17 residues.

The chain joins TRBV24-1 to TRBJ2-5; the D is unclear. CDR1 and CDR2 from the germline V gene are KGHDR and SFDVKD. V was pared by 0 bases and J by 5 bases, with 3 bases between. The CDR3 contains 12 residues. The CDR3 is CATSDLPETQYF. The CDR3 bases are TGTGCCACCAGTGATTTGCCGGAGACCCAGTACTTC.

The V gene is TRBV5-1, the J gene TRBJ2-1; weak D call: TRBD2 (6 bases). Germline V gene sequence: CDR1 SGHRS, CDR2 YFSETQ. The V end lost 0 bases, the J end lost 0 bases, and 7 bases lay between the germline ends. CDR3 size: 15 residues. DNA of the CDR3: TGCGCCAGCAGCTTGGTAGCGGACTCCTACAATGAGCAGTTCTTC. It codes for CASSLVADSYNEQFF.

The chain recombines TRBV11-2 with TRBJ2-7; D ambiguous. This CDR3 contains 13 residues. The ends were cut back, 6 bases at V and 0 bases at J, with 9 bases in the middle. In germline, CDR1 is SGHAT, CDR2 FQNNGV. The CDR3 nucleotides read TGTGCCAGCAGAACCCTGATCTCCTACGAGCAGTACTTC. Amino acids: CASRTLISYEQYF.

This clonotype was counted at least ten times. The chain carries TRBV3-1 and TRBJ2-7, with TRBD1 as a possible D gene (5 bases). From germline, CDR1 is LGHDT and CDR2 YNNKEL (reference sequence). The CDR3 covers 11 residues. Trimming pared 1 base from V and 12 bases from J, leaving 10 bases between. The CDR3: CASSQGRQLYV. CDR3 sequence (DNA): TGTGCCAGCAGCCAAGGAAGACAGTTGTACGTC.

This clonotype was observed at least ten times. The chain couples TRBV28 to TRBJ2-5; 7 bases are shared with TRBD2. This CDR3 comprises 14 residues. CDR1 MDHEN and CDR2 SYDVKM come from the germline V gene. V lost 7 bases to trimming and J lost 2 bases; unmatched junction nucleotides: 7. CDR3 sequence: CASNPGGAQETQYF. The CDR3 coding sequence is TGTGCCAGCAACCCGGGGGGTGCGCAAGAGACCCAGTACTTC.

The chain employs TRBV6-5 and TRBJ2-2, with 13 bases identical to TRBD2. The CDR3 contains 17 residues. The V gene's germline CDR1 is MNHEY and CDR2 SVGAGI. The J segment lost 5 bases and the V segment lost 2 bases, leaving 5 bases of the junction unmatched. CDR3 DNA: TGTGCCAGCAGTTACACCGTGACTAGCGGGGGGACCGGGGAGCTGTTTTTT. Its protein is CASSYTVTSGGTGELFF.

The chain carries TRBV6-5 and TRBJ2-5; D tentatively reads TRBD1 or TRBD2 (5 bases each). CDR1 is MNHEY, CDR2 SVGAGI, per germline. Trimming stripped 0 bases from V and 1 base from J, with 12 bases between. This CDR3 is 16 amino acids long. CDR3 amino acids: CASSYSVSGRQETQYF. For the CDR3, the DNA is TGTGCCAGCAGTTACTCAGTGTCGGGACGCCAAGAGACCCAGTACTTC.

This clonotype has more than one count but fewer than ten. This chain uses TRBV2 with TRBJ2-3; D not certain. The CDR3 runs 19 residues. V was trimmed by 4 bases and J by 6 bases, leaving 29 bases between them. Germline V lookup: CDR1 SNHLY, CDR2 FYNNEI. The CDR3 nucleotides are TGTGCCAGCAGTGTTGCAATTGGGAATTCTGAAGGGCGCTATGATACGCAGTATTTT. This gives the protein CASSVAIGNSEGRYDTQYF. The entire variable domain, with the rest obtained from reference TRBV2 and TRBJ2-3, is as follows: EPEVTQTPSHQVTQMGQEVILRCVPISNHLYFYWYRQILGQKVEFLVSFYNNEISEKSEIFDDQFSVERPDGSNFTLKIRSTKLEDSAMYFCASSVAIGNSEGRYDTQYFGPGTRLTVL.

In this sample, this clonotype turned up many times. The chain has TRBV11-2 and TRBJ2-2; D remains ambiguous. This CDR3 has 15 residues. Germline CDR1 is SGHAT and CDR2 is FQNNGV. Deletions cut 5 bases from V and 6 bases from J, with 16 bases between. The CDR3 sequence: CASSQISSPAGELFF. The DNA for the CDR3 is TGTGCCAGCAGCCAAATCTCTAGTCCCGCCGGGGAGCTGTTTTTT. Combining the CDR3 with reference TRBV11-2 and TRBJ2-2 gives the whole variable domain EAGVAQSPRYKIIEKRQSVAFWCNPISGHATLYWYQQILGQGPKLLIQFQNNGVVDDSQLPKDRFSAERLKGVDSTLKIQPAKLEDSAVYLCASSQISSPAGELFFGEGSRLTVL.

The V call is TRBV4-1, the J call TRBJ2-3, with D unclear. CDR1 is MGHRA, CDR2 YSYEKL, per germline. This CDR3 is 12 amino acids long. Trimming removed 1 base at V and 6 bases at J, with 5 bases between. DNA of the CDR3: TGCGCCAGCAGCCAAGTTGTGGATACGCAGTATTTT. Translation: CASSQVVDTQYF.

A few counts support this clonotype. V is TRBV10-3 and J is TRBJ2-2, with D unclear. Germline V gives CDR1 ENHRY, CDR2 SYGVKD. V lost 7 bases and J lost 6, with 6 bases in between. The CDR3 totals 11 residues. Written as DNA, the CDR3 is TGTGCCATCAAAGGTGCCGGGGAGCTGTTTTTT. Its protein product is CAIKGAGELFF.